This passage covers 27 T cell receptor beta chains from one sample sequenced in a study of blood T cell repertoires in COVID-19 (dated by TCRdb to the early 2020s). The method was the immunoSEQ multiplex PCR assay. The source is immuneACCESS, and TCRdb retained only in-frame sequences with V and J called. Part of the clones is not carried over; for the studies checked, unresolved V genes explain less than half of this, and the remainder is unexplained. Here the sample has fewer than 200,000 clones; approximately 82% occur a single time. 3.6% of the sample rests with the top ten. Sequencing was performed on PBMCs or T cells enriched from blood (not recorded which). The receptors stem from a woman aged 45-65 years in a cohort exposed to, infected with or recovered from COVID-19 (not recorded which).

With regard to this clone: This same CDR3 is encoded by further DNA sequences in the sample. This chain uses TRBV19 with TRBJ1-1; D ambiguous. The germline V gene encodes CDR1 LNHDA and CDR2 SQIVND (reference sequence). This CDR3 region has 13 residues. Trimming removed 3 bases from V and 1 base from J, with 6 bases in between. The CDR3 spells CASSIQENTEAFF. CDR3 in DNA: TGTGCCAGTAGTATTCAGGAGAACACTGAAGCTTTCTTT.

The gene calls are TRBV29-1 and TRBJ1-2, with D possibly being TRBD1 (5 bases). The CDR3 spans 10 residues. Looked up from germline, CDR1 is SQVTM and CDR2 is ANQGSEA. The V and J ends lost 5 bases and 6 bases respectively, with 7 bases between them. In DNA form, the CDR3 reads TGCAGCGTTTCAGGGCATGGCTACACCTTC. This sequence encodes CSVSGHGYTF.

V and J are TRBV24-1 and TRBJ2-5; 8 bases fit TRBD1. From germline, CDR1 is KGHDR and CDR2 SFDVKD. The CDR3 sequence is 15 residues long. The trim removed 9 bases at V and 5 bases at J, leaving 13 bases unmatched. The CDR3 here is CATAAQDRGGETQYF. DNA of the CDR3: TGTGCCACCGCGGCCCAAGACAGGGGAGGCGAGACCCAGTACTTC.

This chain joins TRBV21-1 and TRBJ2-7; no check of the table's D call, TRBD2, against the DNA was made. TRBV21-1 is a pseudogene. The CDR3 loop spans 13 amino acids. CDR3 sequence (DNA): TGTGCCAGTCAGCGGGAGGGCCTCTACGAGCAGTACTTC. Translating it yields CASQREGLYEQYF.

The CDR3 DNA is TGTGCCAGTAGTATGGGACAGGGGGGGACCGGGGAGCTGTTTTTT. This translates into CASSMGQGGTGELFF. The chain links TRBV19 to TRBJ2-2; 11 positions agree with TRBD1. CDR3 length: 15 residues. V shed 3 bases, J shed 5 bases, and the junction held 2 bases outside the gene matches. Germline-derived CDR1 and CDR2 are LNHDA and SQIVND (reference sequence). Together with reference TRBV19 and TRBJ2-2, the CDR3 gives the full variable domain: DGGITQSPKYLFRKEGQNVTLSCEQNLNHDAMYWYRQDPGQGLRLIYYSQIVNDFQKGDIAEGYSVSREKKESFPLTVTSAQKNPTAFYLCASSMGQGGTGELFFGEGSRLTVL.

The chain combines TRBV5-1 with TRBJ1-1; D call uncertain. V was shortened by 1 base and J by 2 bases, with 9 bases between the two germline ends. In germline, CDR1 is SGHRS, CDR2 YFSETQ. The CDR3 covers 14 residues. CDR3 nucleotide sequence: TGCGCCAGCAGCTTGTTTGGCACAAACACTGAAGCTTTCTTT. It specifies CASSLFGTNTEAFF. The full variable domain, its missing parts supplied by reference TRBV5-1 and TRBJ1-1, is KAGVTQTPRYLIKTRGQQVTLSCSPISGHRSVSWYQQTPGQGLQFLFEYFSETQRNKGNFPGRFSGRQFSNSRSEMNVSTLELGDSALYLCASSLFGTNTEAFFGQGTRLTVV.

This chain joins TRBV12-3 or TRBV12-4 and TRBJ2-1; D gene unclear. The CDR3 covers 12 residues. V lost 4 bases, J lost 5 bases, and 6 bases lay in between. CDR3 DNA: TGTGCCAGCAGTTACATGAACAATGAGCAGTTCTTC. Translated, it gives CASSYMNNEQFF.

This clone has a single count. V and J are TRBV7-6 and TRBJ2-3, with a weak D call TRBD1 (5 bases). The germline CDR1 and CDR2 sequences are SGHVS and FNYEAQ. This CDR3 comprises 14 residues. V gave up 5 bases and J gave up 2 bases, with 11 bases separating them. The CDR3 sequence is CASSRTTNTDTQYF. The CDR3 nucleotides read TGTGCCAGCAGCCGGACAACCAACACAGATACGCAGTATTTT. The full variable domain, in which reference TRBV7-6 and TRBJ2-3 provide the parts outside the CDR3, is GAGVSQSPRYKVTKRGQDVALRCDPISGHVSLYWYRQALGQGPEFLTYFNYEAQQDKSGLPNDRFSAERPEGSISTLTIQRTEQRDSAMYRCASSRTTNTDTQYFGPGTRLTVL.

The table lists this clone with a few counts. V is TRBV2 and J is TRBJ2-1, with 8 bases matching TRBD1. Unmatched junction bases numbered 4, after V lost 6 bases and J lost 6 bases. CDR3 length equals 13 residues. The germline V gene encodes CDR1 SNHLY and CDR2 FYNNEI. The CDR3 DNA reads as TGTGCCAGCAGGGCAGACAGGGGCAATGAGCAGTTCTTC. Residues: CASRADRGNEQFF.

The CDR3: CASSREVKAYGYTF. The CDR3 DNA reads as TGTGCCAGCAGCCGAGAGGTGAAGGCCTATGGCTACACCTTC. The chain couples TRBV2 to TRBJ1-2; D is unclear. The germline CDR1 and CDR2 sequences are SNHLY and FYNNEI. This CDR3 contains 14 residues. The ends were cut back, 6 bases at V and 4 bases at J, with 15 bases in the middle.

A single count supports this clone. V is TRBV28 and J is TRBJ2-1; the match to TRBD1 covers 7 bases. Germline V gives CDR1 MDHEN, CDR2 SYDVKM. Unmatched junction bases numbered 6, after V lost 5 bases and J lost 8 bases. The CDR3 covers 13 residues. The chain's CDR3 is CASSQTGIDEQFF. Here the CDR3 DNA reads TGTGCCAGCAGTCAGACAGGGATCGATGAGCAGTTCTTC.

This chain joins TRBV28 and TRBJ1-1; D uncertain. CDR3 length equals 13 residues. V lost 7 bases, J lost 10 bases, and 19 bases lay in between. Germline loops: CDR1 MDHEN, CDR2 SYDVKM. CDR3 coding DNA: TGTGCCAGCAACCTCTCCCGGGGTTGGGGAGCTTTCTTT. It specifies CASNLSRGWGAFF.

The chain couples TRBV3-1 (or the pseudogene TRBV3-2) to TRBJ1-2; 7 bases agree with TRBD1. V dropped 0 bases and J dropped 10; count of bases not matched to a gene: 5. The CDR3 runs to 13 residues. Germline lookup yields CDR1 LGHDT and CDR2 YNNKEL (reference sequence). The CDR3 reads CASSQDSEGAYTF. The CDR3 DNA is TGTGCCAGCAGCCAAGATTCTGAGGGGGCCTACACCTTC.

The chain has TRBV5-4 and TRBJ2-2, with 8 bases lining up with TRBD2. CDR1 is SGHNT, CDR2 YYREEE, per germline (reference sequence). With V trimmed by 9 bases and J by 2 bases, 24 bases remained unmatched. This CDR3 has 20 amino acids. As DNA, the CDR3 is TGTGCCAACAAAGACCGGGACACCACAAAGCGGGAGCCAAACACCGGGGAGCTGTTTTTT. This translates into CANKDRDTTKREPNTGELFF. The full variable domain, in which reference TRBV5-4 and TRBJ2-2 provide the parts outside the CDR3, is ETGVTQSPTHLIKTRGQQVTLRCSSQSGHNTVSWYQQALGQGPQFIFQYYREEENGRGNFPPRFSGLQFPNYSSELNVNALELDDSALYLCANKDRDTTKREPNTGELFFGEGSRLTVL.

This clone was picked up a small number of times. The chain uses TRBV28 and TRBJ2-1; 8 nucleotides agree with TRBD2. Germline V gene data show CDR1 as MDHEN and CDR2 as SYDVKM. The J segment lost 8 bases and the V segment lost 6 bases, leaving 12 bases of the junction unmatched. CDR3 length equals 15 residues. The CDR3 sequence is CASSSPASGSDEQFF. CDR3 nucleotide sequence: TGTGCCAGCAGCTCCCCTGCCAGCGGGAGCGATGAGCAGTTCTTC. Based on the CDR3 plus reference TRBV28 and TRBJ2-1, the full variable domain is DVKVTQSSRYLVKRTGEKVFLECVQDMDHENMFWYRQDPGLGLRLIYFSYDVKMKEKGDIPEGYSVSREKKERFSLILESASTNQTSMYLCASSSPASGSDEQFFGPGTRLTVL.

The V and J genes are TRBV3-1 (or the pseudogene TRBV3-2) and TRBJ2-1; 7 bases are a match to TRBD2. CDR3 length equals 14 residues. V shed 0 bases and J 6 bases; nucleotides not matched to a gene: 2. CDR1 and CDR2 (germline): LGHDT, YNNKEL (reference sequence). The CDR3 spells CASSQDRTSNEQFF. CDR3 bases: TGTGCCAGCAGCCAAGATCGGACTAGCAATGAGCAGTTCTTC.

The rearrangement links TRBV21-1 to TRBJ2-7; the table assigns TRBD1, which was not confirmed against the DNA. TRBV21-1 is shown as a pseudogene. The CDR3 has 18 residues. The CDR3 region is CASSKKGPMRGPLYEQYF. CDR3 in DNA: TGTGCCAGCAGCAAAAAAGGCCCAATGAGGGGGCCCCTCTACGAGCAGTACTTC.

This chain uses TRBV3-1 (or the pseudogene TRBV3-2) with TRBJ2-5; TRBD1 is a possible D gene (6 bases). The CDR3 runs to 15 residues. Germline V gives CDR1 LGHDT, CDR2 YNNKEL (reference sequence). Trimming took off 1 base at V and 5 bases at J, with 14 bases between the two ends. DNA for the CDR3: TGTGCCAGCAGCCAAGCCGGACAGTCGGGGGAGACCCAGTACTTC. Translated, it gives CASSQAGQSGETQYF.

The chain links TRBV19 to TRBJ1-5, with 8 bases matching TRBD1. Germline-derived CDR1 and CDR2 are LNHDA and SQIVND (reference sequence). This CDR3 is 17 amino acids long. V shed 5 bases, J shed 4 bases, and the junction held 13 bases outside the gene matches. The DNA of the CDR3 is TGTGCCAGTAGTGGTGATGCAGGGACAGGCCCTAATCAGCCCCAGCATTTT. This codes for CASSGDAGTGPNQPQHF.

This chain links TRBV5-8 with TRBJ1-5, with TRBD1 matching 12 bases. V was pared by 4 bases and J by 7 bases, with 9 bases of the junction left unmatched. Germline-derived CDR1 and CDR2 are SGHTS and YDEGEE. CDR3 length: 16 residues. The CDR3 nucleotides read TGTGCCAGCAGCCCTCGGGACAGGGGGCTCATGCAGCCCCAGCATTTT. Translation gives CASSPRDRGLMQPQHF.

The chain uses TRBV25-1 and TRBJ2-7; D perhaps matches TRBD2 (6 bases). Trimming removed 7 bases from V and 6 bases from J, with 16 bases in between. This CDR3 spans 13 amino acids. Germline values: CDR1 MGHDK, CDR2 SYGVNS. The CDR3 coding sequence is TGTGCCAGCACCTCGCGGTTGGGAGGCGAGCAGTACTTC. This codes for CASTSRLGGEQYF.

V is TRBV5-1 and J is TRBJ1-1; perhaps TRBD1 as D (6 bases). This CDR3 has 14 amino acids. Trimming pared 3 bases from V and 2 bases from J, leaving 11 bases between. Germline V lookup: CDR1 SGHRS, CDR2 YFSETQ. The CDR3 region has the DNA TGCGCCAGCAGCTCCCGGACAGCCAACACTGAAGCTTTCTTT. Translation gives CASSSRTANTEAFF.

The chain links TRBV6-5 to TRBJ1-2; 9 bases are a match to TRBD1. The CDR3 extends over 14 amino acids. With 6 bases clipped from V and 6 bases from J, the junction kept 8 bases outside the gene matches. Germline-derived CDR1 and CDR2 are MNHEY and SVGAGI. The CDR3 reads CASRGTGNRHGYTF. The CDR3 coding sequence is TGTGCCAGCAGGGGGACAGGGAACAGACATGGCTACACCTTC.

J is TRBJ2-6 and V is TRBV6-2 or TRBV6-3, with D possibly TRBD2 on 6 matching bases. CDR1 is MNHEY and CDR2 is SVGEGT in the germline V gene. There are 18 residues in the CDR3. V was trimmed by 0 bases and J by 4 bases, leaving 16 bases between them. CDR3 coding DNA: TGTGCCAGCAGTTACTCCGGGAGCAGGGTGGACGGGGCCAACGTCCTGACTTTC. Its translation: CASSYSGSRVDGANVLTF.

The CDR3 bases are TGTGCCAGCAGTTTCGGTGGGACTAGCGGCTACGAGCAGTACTTC. Protein: CASSFGGTSGYEQYF. The rearrangement links TRBV6-5 to TRBJ2-7, with TRBD2 matching over 11 bases. The germline V gene encodes CDR1 MNHEY and CDR2 SVGAGI. The V gene end was trimmed by 4 bases and the J gene end by 3 bases; junction bases not matched to a gene: 5. The CDR3 extends over 15 amino acids.

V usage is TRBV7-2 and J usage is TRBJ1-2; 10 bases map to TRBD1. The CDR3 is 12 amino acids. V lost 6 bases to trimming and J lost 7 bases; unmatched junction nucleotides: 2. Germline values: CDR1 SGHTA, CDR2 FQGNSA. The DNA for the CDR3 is TGTGCCAGCAGTCGGACAGGGGGTGGCTACACCTTC. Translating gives CASSRTGGGYTF.

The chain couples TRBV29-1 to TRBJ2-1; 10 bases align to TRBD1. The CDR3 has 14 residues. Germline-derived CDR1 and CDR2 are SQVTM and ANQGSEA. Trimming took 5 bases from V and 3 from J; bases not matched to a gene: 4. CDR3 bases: TGCAGCGTTTTGCGGACAGGGGGCTACAATGAGCAGTTCTTC. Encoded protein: CSVLRTGGYNEQFF.